Following are 18 T cell receptor beta chains from one sample sequenced in a study of T cells after posttransplantation cyclophosphamide. Generated by immunoSEQ multiplex PCR, the TCRdb table keeps only in-frame clones and is missing some. This table holds roughly 25,000 clones, around 88% found once. Sequenced sample: PBMCs. The receptors originated from a woman in her sixties with a blood cancer, CMV-positive, and with a related stem cell donor.

A single count supports this clone. The chain carries TRBV4-1 and TRBJ2-7; 8 bases align to TRBD2. Germline assignment: CDR1 MGHRA and CDR2 YSYEKL. The CDR3 covers 18 residues. V trimming: 4 bases; J trimming: 3 bases; junction bases outside the gene matches: 17. The CDR3 sequence: CASSPLIGGRKTYYEQYF. CDR3 sequence (DNA): TGCGCCAGCAGCCCCCTCATTGGCGGGAGGAAAACGTACTACGAGCAGTACTTC.

The chain employs TRBV30 and TRBJ2-7; 8 bases map to TRBD1. Germline V gene sequence: CDR1 GTSNPN, CDR2 SVGIG (reference sequence). This CDR3 contains 14 residues. Trimming cost V 6 bases and J 6 bases; bases outside gene matches: 13. CDR3 region: CACPKTGDLGEQYF. CDR3 nucleotides: TGTGCCTGCCCGAAGACAGGGGACTTGGGCGAGCAGTACTTC.

This rearrangement joins TRBV6-5 to TRBJ1-2; TRBD1 is a possible D gene (6 bases). The ends were cut back, 1 base at V and 2 bases at J, with 8 bases in the middle. Germline V gene lookup returns CDR1 MNHEY and CDR2 SVGAGI. The length of the CDR3 is 14 residues. The CDR3 DNA reads TGTGCCAGCAGTTACTGGCAGGGGAACTATGGCTACACCTTC. Its protein is CASSYWQGNYGYTF.

The chain joins TRBV28 to TRBJ2-5, with TRBD2 matching 14 bases. The CDR3 is made up of 16 amino acids. Germline CDR1 and CDR2: MDHEN and SYDVKM. V dropped 6 bases and J dropped 4; count of bases not matched to a gene: 7. The CDR3 region is CASREAGTSGRETQYF. CDR3 DNA sequence: TGTGCCAGCAGAGAGGCCGGGACTAGCGGGAGAGAGACCCAGTACTTC.

The chain employs TRBV4-1 and TRBJ2-7; 7 positions agree with TRBD2. V lost 3 bases and J lost 6; bases outside the gene matches: 5. Germline V gene sequence: CDR1 MGHRA, CDR2 YSYEKL. This CDR3 region has 13 residues. CDR3 sequence (DNA): TGCGCCAGCAGCCACCGAACGGGGGGCGAGCAGTACTTC. It is translated as CASSHRTGGEQYF.

The DNA of the CDR3 is TGTGCCACCCTAGGCCCTTCTAATGAAAAACTGTTTTTT. Amino acid sequence: CATLGPSNEKLFF. The chain links TRBV11-2 to TRBJ1-4, with D hard to call. Deletions cut 10 bases from V and 3 bases from J, with 12 bases between. Germline CDR1 and CDR2: SGHAT and FQNNGV. The CDR3 is 13 amino acids.

This sequence joins TRBV2 and TRBJ2-3; TRBD2 agrees at 7 bases. Trimming took 1 base from V and 5 from J; bases not matched to a gene: 3. Germline values: CDR1 SNHLY, CDR2 FYNNEI. CDR3 length: 14 amino acids. The CDR3 loop is CASSEVVAGDTQYF. The CDR3 nucleotides are TGTGCCAGCAGTGAAGTAGTAGCGGGAGATACGCAGTATTTT.

This chain links TRBV7-2 with TRBJ2-4; 7 bases agree with TRBD2. Germline V gives CDR1 SGHTA, CDR2 FQGNSA. The trim removed 5 bases at V and 10 bases at J, leaving 8 bases unmatched. The CDR3 contains 13 residues. In DNA form, the CDR3 reads TGTGCCAGCAGCCGCCTCGGGGGGACTATTCAGTACTTC. Translated, it gives CASSRLGGTIQYF.

The chain recombines TRBV6-1 with TRBJ2-3; D unclear. Germline V gene lookup returns CDR1 MNHNS and CDR2 SASEGT. The CDR3 is 13 residues long. V lost 3 bases, J lost 5 bases, and 9 bases lay in between. For the CDR3, the DNA is TGTGCCAGCAGTGACAGTCAGAAAGATACGCAGTATTTT. This sequence encodes CASSDSQKDTQYF.

This rearrangement joins TRBV27 to TRBJ2-7; D call uncertain. CDR3 size: 14 residues. V was cut by 2 bases and J by 3 bases, with 11 bases left in between. Germline CDR1 MNHEY, CDR2 SMNVEV (reference sequence). The CDR3 reads CASSLAYSNYEQYF. The CDR3 DNA reads as TGTGCCAGCAGTTTAGCGTACAGCAACTACGAGCAGTACTTC.

The chain is built from TRBV2 and TRBJ2-5; weak D call: TRBD2 (6 bases). Per germline, CDR1 SNHLY and CDR2 FYNNEI. The CDR3 runs to 13 residues. The germline V and J ends were trimmed by 7 bases and 6 bases, with 15 bases remaining between them. The chain's CDR3 is CASNVMGRQTQYF. Written as DNA, the CDR3 is TGTGCCAGCAACGTTATGGGGAGGCAGACCCAGTACTTC. Looking up the rest from reference TRBV2 and TRBJ2-5 gives the full variable domain: EPEVTQTPSHQVTQMGQEVILRCVPISNHLYFYWYRQILGQKVEFLVSFYNNEISEKSEIFDDQFSVERPDGSNFTLKIRSTKLEDSAMYFCASNVMGRQTQYFGPGTRLLVL.

Notes on this clone: This specimen includes other DNA sequences encoding the same CDR3. The chain is built from TRBV30 and TRBJ1-1; D might be TRBD1 (5 bases). V was pared by 2 bases and J by 2 bases, with 12 bases between. Germline V gene data show CDR1 as GTSNPN and CDR2 as SVGIG (reference sequence). This CDR3 comprises 14 residues. The CDR3 loop is CAWSRQILNTEAFF. CDR3 nucleotide sequence: TGTGCCTGGAGTAGACAGATCCTCAACACTGAAGCTTTCTTT.

This clone showed up just once. The gene calls are TRBV7-8 and TRBJ2-1; 7 bases are shared with TRBD2. Trimming at V came to 4 bases and at J to 4 bases, leaving 7 bases not matched to a gene. CDR3 length equals 15 residues. Per the germline V gene, CDR1 is SGHVS and CDR2 is FQNEAQ. In nucleotides, the CDR3 is TGTGCCAGCAGCTCGGGCGGGAGTCGATACAATGAGCAGTTCTTC. Translated: CASSSGGSRYNEQFF.

This chain uses TRBV29-1 with TRBJ2-3, with 12 bases matching TRBD2. CDR1 and CDR2 (germline): SQVTM, ANQGSEA. Germline trimming cut 4 bases from V and 4 bases from J; bases unmatched to any gene: 6. CDR3 size: 15 residues. The chain's CDR3 is CSVGRTSGNPDTQYF. CDR3 DNA sequence: TGCAGCGTTGGACGGACTAGCGGGAATCCAGATACGCAGTATTTT.

This chain connects TRBV5-1 to TRBJ2-1; TRBD2 matches 7 bases. Germline CDR1 SGHRS, CDR2 YFSETQ. The CDR3 is 16 residues long. The V segment lost 2 bases and the J segment 4 bases; nucleotides outside the gene matches: 9. The CDR3 spells CASSLGGGSTYNEQFF. In DNA form, the CDR3 reads TGCGCCAGCAGCTTAGGAGGCGGGAGCACTTACAATGAGCAGTTCTTC.

The chain combines TRBV7-2 with TRBJ2-3; tentative D call: TRBD1 (5 bases). The CDR3 is 15 amino acids. Trimming shortened V by 5 bases and J by 0 bases, and 12 bases separated the two germline ends. Germline V gene data show CDR1 as SGHTA and CDR2 as FQGNSA. The CDR3 bases are TGTGCCAGCAGCGGGGCTCTTAAAAGCACAGATACGCAGTATTTT. Its protein is CASSGALKSTDTQYF. Combining the CDR3 with reference TRBV7-2 and TRBJ2-3 gives the whole variable domain GAGVSQSPSNKVTEKGKDVELRCDPISGHTALYWYRQSLGQGLEFLIYFQGNSAPDKSGLPSDRFSAERTGGSVSTLTIQRTQQEDSAVYLCASSGALKSTDTQYFGPGTRLTVL.

The chain combines TRBV11-2 with TRBJ2-1; 9 bases match TRBD1. Germline-derived CDR1 and CDR2 are SGHAT and FQNNGV. V shed 7 bases and J 7 bases; nucleotides not matched to a gene: 8. This CDR3 is built from 14 residues. The CDR3 protein is CASTEYRGRNEQFF. The CDR3 bases are TGTGCCAGCACCGAATACAGGGGGCGGAATGAGCAGTTCTTC.

V gene TRBV5-1 combines with J gene TRBJ2-3; the match to TRBD2 covers 12 bases. J lost 0 bases, V lost 3 bases, and 5 bases had no gene match. CDR3 length equals 17 residues. From germline, CDR1 is SGHRS and CDR2 YFSETQ. The CDR3 here is CASSWMTSGSSTDTQYF. The CDR3 DNA reads as TGCGCCAGCAGCTGGATGACTAGCGGGAGTAGCACAGATACGCAGTATTTT.